Presented here are 26 T cell receptor beta chains from one specimen sequenced in a study of OX40 agonist ivuxolimab in advanced cancers. Sequencing was performed with immunoSEQ multiplex PCR; in TCRdb, only in-frame clones are kept and a portion is missing. This table has about 93,000 clones, 94% appearing once. Sample: CD4+ or CD8+ T cells sorted from blood, taken in a trial of the OX40 agonist ivuxolimab. The receptors come from an adult with an advanced solid tumor such as melanoma, head and neck, liver or kidney cancer.

CDR3 sequence reads: CASSPSWLGGAREQYF. In DNA form, the CDR3 reads TGCGCCAGCAGCCCCAGTTGGTTGGGGGGGGCCCGCGAGCAGTACTTC. The gene calls are TRBV4-1 and TRBJ2-7; D perhaps matches TRBD2 (7 bases). Trimming shortened V by 4 bases and J by 6 bases, and 22 bases separated the two germline ends. The CDR3 consists of 16 residues. Germline CDR1 MGHRA, CDR2 YSYEKL.

The gene calls are TRBV2 and TRBJ1-1; TRBD1 matches 7 bases. The ends lost 8 bases at V and 4 bases at J; junction bases unmatched: 4. The CDR3 totals 12 residues. Germline CDR1 SNHLY, CDR2 FYNNEI. The CDR3 sequence: CASEAGGTEAFF. The CDR3 DNA sequence: TGTGCCAGCGAGGCAGGGGGCACTGAAGCTTTCTTT.

The V call is TRBV27, the J call TRBJ1-1; D not certain. Trimming stripped 6 bases from V and 0 bases from J, with 8 bases between. The CDR3 runs to 13 residues. In germline, CDR1 is MNHEY, CDR2 SMNVEV (reference sequence). The DNA for the CDR3 is TGTGCCAGCAGACCCCGCTTGAACACTGAAGCTTTCTTT. Protein sequence: CASRPRLNTEAFF.

V is TRBV7-8 and J is TRBJ2-3; D remains ambiguous. CDR1 and CDR2 (germline): SGHVS, FQNEAQ. V shed 1 base and J shed 3 bases, with 5 bases lying between them. The CDR3 runs 13 residues. CDR3 nucleotides: TGTGCCAGCAGCTTAGGTTCTACAGATACGCAGTATTTT. Residues: CASSLGSTDTQYF.

This sequence joins TRBV4-1 and TRBJ2-7; D is possibly TRBD2 (5 bases). Trimming removed 1 base at V and 2 bases at J, with 15 bases between. Germline CDR1 MGHRA, CDR2 YSYEKL. The CDR3 length is 16 residues. The CDR3 here is CASSQGRGVGPYEQYF. In DNA form, the CDR3 reads TGCGCCAGCAGCCAAGGTCGGGGAGTGGGCCCCTACGAGCAGTACTTC.

This sequence joins TRBV19 and TRBJ1-1, with D tentatively TRBD1 (5 bases). Germline V CDR1 and CDR2: LNHDA, SQIVND (reference sequence). The germline V and J ends were trimmed by 7 bases and 4 bases, with 13 bases remaining between them. CDR3 length: 13 amino acids. The CDR3 bases are TGTGCCAGTACCGCTACAGGCTTCACTGAAGCTTTCTTT. As protein: CASTATGFTEAFF.

This chain joins TRBV5-6 and TRBJ1-5; D not resolved. Looked up from germline, CDR1 is SGHDT and CDR2 is YYEEEE. V was trimmed by 0 bases and J by 1 base, leaving 8 bases between them. The CDR3 consists of 15 residues. The CDR3 nucleotides are TGTGCCAGCAGCTTGGTCCCCGGAAGCAATCAGCCCCAGCATTTT. Translating gives CASSLVPGSNQPQHF.

The V gene is TRBV7-8, the J gene TRBJ2-7; 10 nucleotides align to TRBD1. The CDR3 sequence is 15 residues long. V was clipped by 5 bases and J by 4 bases; unmatched bases: 8. The V gene's germline CDR1 is SGHVS and CDR2 FQNEAQ. CDR3 protein: CASSARQGAWYEQYF. DNA for the CDR3: TGTGCCAGCAGCGCCCGACAGGGGGCCTGGTACGAGCAGTACTTC.

The CDR3 nucleotides read TGTGCCAACCTGATAGCGGGAGTCTATGAGCAGTTCTTC. It encodes CANLIAGVYEQFF. The chain links TRBV2 to TRBJ2-1; 9 nucleotides match TRBD2. The V gene's germline CDR1 is SNHLY and CDR2 FYNNEI. J lost 8 bases, V lost 10 bases, and 9 bases had no gene match. This CDR3 spans 13 amino acids.

The CDR3 region is CASSLGPTGAYEQYF. The CDR3 coding sequence is TGTGCCAGCAGCTTAGGGCCGACAGGGGCCTACGAGCAGTACTTC. The chain recombines TRBV7-9 with TRBJ2-7; 8 nucleotides align to TRBD1. This CDR3 spans 15 amino acids. Germline lookup yields CDR1 SEHNR and CDR2 FQNEAQ (reference sequence). The V and J ends lost 1 base and 2 bases, in that order; junction bases with no gene match: 4. Supplemented by reference TRBV7-9 and TRBJ2-7, the full variable domain reads DTGVSQNPRHKITKRGQNVTFRCDPISEHNRLYWYRQTLGQGPEFLTYFQNEAQLEKSRLLSDRFSAERPKGSFSTLEIQRTEQGDSAMYLCASSLGPTGAYEQYFGPGTRLTVT.

The chain recombines TRBV27 with TRBJ2-7, with 9 bases fitting TRBD1. The CDR3 length is 15 residues. CDR1 is MNHEY and CDR2 is SMNVEV in the germline V gene (reference sequence). Trimming at V came to 3 bases and at J to 3 bases, leaving 6 bases not matched to a gene. The CDR3 coding sequence is TGTGCCAGCAGTTTGTCACCGGACAGGGGCTACGAGCAGTACTTC. This sequence encodes CASSLSPDRGYEQYF.

The V gene is TRBV9, the J gene TRBJ1-6, with 7 bases aligning to TRBD1. CDR3 size: 14 residues. V shed 0 bases, J shed 10 bases, and the junction held 4 bases outside the gene matches. CDR1 SGDLS and CDR2 YYNGEE come from the germline V gene. CDR3 in amino acids: CASSVEGGGSPLHF. CDR3 coding DNA: TGTGCCAGCAGCGTAGAAGGGGGCGGCTCACCCCTCCACTTT.

The chain has TRBV13 and TRBJ2-3, with 14 nucleotides matching TRBD2. Germline V gives CDR1 PRHDT, CDR2 FYEKMQ (reference sequence). V trimming: 4 bases; J trimming: 2 bases; junction bases outside the gene matches: 17. The CDR3 loop spans 21 amino acids. In DNA form, the CDR3 reads TGTGCCAGCAGCTCTGTAGATCAGACTAGCGGGGGGGAGATGTACACAGATACGCAGTATTTT. It specifies CASSSVDQTSGGEMYTDTQYF.

The rearrangement links TRBV4-2 to TRBJ2-1; 7 bases agree with TRBD2. This CDR3 region has 14 residues. V lost 4 bases to trimming and J lost 8 bases; unmatched junction nucleotides: 8. Germline CDR1 is LGHNA and CDR2 is YNFKEQ. The CDR3 nucleotides read TGTGCCAGCAGCCTATATACTAGCGAGGATGAGCAGTTCTTC. It yields the protein CASSLYTSEDEQFF.

CDR3 sequence (DNA): TGCAGCGCCTTAACAGGGTATCTACATGGCTACACCTTC. Protein: CSALTGYLHGYTF. The chain has TRBV29-1 and TRBJ1-2; tentatively, D is TRBD1 (6 bases). The V gene lost 7 bases and the J gene lost 6 bases, with 18 bases spanning the gap. The CDR3 length is 13 residues. The germline V gene encodes CDR1 SQVTM and CDR2 ANQGSEA.

This clone appeared once. The CDR3 protein is CAGLGPFGYGYTF. The CDR3 DNA reads TGTGCCGGATTAGGACCGTTCGGCTATGGCTACACCTTC. The rearrangement uses TRBV6-1 and TRBJ1-2, with D unresolved. The germline V and J ends were trimmed by 11 bases and 4 bases, with 17 bases remaining between them. The CDR3 is 13 amino acids. CDR1 is MNHNS and CDR2 is SASEGT in the germline V gene.

V is TRBV29-1 and J is TRBJ2-3; possibly TRBD1 or TRBD2 for D (6 bases each). The germline V gene has CDR1 SQVTM and CDR2 ANQGSEA. This CDR3 comprises 16 residues. V lost 2 bases, J lost 3 bases, and 18 bases lay in between. The DNA for the CDR3 is TGCAGCGTTGAATTAGGTTGGCAGGGGAGGACAGATACGCAGTATTTT. It is translated as CSVELGWQGRTDTQYF.

This sequence joins TRBV6-5 and TRBJ2-1; 10 bases agree with TRBD2. The CDR3 loop spans 16 amino acids. Per the germline V gene, CDR1 is MNHEY and CDR2 is SVGAGI. V was clipped by 0 bases and J by 6 bases; unmatched bases: 5. The CDR3 coding sequence is TGTGCCAGCAGTTACTCGGTAGCGGGAGGTAGCAATGAGCAGTTCTTC. Translating it yields CASSYSVAGGSNEQFF.

The chain combines TRBV4-1 with TRBJ1-1, with D perhaps TRBD1 (5 bases). The CDR3 extends over 16 amino acids. Germline CDR1 MGHRA, CDR2 YSYEKL. Trimming took off 2 bases at V and 0 bases at J, with 13 bases between the two ends. CDR3 sequence: CASSQPMTVMNTEAFF. The CDR3 nucleotides read TGCGCCAGCAGCCAACCGATGACAGTCATGAACACTGAAGCTTTCTTT.

The rearrangement links TRBV6-6 to TRBJ1-5, with unresolved D. Per the germline V gene, CDR1 is MNHNY and CDR2 is SVGAGI (reference sequence). The CDR3 runs 13 residues. Trimming took 4 bases from V and 1 from J, leaving 5 bases between them. CDR3 sequence: CASSLGSNQPQHF. The DNA of the CDR3 is TGTGCCAGCAGTTTAGGGAGCAATCAGCCCCAGCATTTT.

The chain has TRBV4-2 and TRBJ2-5; no firm D call. Germline assignment: CDR1 LGHNA and CDR2 YNFKEQ. The CDR3 spans 13 residues. V gave up 3 bases and J gave up 5 bases, with 10 bases separating them. The chain's CDR3 is CASSQVLRETQYF. The CDR3 DNA is TGTGCCAGCAGCCAGGTACTTAGGGAGACCCAGTACTTC.

This clone showed up just once. The J gene is TRBJ1-5, the V gene TRBV21-1; the table's TRBD1 call for D was not verified on the DNA. TRBV21-1 is a pseudogene segment. The CDR3 spans 16 residues. In DNA, the CDR3 is TGTGCCAGCAGCAAAGATGCGACAGGGGGCGGTCAGCCCCAGCATTTT. Its translation is CASSKDATGGGQPQHF.

V and J are TRBV6-5 and TRBJ2-7; D remains ambiguous. Between the trimmed V and J ends, which lost 0 bases and 0 bases, there was a span of 9 bases. Germline loops: CDR1 MNHEY, CDR2 SVGAGI. The CDR3 sequence is 15 residues long. The CDR3 DNA reads TGTGCCAGCAGTTACTCTATAGATAGCTCCTACGAGCAGTACTTC. Residues: CASSYSIDSSYEQYF.

The genes are TRBV4-1 and TRBJ1-4; 11 positions match TRBD1. The junction had 5 bases not matched to a gene; V was cut back by 3 bases and J by 5 bases. Germline-derived CDR1 and CDR2 are MGHRA and YSYEKL. The CDR3 extends over 16 amino acids. DNA of the CDR3: TGCGCCAGCAGCCATAACCGGGACAGGGGGAATGAAAAACTGTTTTTT. It codes for CASSHNRDRGNEKLFF.

The chain joins TRBV6-6 to TRBJ1-5; 8 bases fit TRBD1. The CDR3 is 14 residues long. Losses at the gene ends were 7 bases for V and 4 bases for J; bases not matched to a gene: 6. Germline CDR1 and CDR2: MNHNY and SVGAGI (reference sequence). The CDR3 DNA is TGTGCCAGCACCATACGACAGGGGAATCAGCCCCAGCATTTT. Its protein is CASTIRQGNQPQHF.

The chain combines TRBV5-4 with TRBJ1-1; D is unresolved. This CDR3 has 12 residues. V shed 4 bases and J shed 0 bases, with 4 bases lying between them. Germline CDR1 reads SGHNT; CDR2 reads YYREEE (reference sequence). The CDR3 DNA sequence: TGTGCCAGCAGCGGAGTGAACACTGAAGCTTTCTTT. Protein sequence: CASSGVNTEAFF. The whole variable domain, filled in from reference TRBV5-4 and TRBJ1-1, reads ETGVTQSPTHLIKTRGQQVTLRCSSQSGHNTVSWYQQALGQGPQFIFQYYREEENGRGNFPPRFSGLQFPNYSSELNVNALELDDSALYLCASSGVNTEAFFGQGTRLTVV.